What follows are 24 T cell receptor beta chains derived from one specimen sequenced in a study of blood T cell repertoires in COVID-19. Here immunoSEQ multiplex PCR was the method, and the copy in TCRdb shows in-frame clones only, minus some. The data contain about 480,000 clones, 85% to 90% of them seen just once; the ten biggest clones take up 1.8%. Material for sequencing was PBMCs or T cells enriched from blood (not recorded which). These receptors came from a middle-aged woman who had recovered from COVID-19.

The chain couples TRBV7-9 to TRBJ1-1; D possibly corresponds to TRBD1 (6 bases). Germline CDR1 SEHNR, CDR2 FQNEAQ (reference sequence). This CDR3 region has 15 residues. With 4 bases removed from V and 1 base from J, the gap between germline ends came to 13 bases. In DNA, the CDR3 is TGTGCCAGCAGCTCAACAGGGCTTACGAACACTGAAGCTTTCTTT. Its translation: CASSSTGLTNTEAFF.

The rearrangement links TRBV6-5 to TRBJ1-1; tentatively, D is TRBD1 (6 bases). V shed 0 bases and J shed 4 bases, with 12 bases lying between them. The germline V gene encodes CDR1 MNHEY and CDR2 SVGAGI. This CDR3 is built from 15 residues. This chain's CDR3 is CASSYSGTQGTEAFF. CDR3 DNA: TGTGCCAGCAGTTACTCAGGAACACAGGGCACTGAAGCTTTCTTT.

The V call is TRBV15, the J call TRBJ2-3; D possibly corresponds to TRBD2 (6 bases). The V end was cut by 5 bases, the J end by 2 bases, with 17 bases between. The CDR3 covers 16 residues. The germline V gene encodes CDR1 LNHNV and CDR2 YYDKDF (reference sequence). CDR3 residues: CATSDKTGTHTDTQYF. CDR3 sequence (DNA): TGTGCCACCAGCGATAAAACCGGGACTCACACAGATACGCAGTATTTT. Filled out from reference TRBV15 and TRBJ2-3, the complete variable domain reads DAMVIQNPRYQVTQFGKPVTLSCSQTLNHNVMYWYQQKSSQAPKLLFHYYDKDFNNEADTPDNFQSRRPNTSFCFLDIRSPGLGDTAMYLCATSDKTGTHTDTQYFGPGTRLTVL.

The CDR3 reads CASSNGQGRVTDTQYF. Written as DNA, the CDR3 is TGTGCCAGCAGTAACGGACAGGGCAGGGTCACAGATACGCAGTATTTT. The chain joins TRBV6-2 or TRBV6-3 to TRBJ2-3, with TRBD1 matching 8 bases. The V gene end was trimmed by 5 bases and the J gene end by 2 bases; junction bases not matched to a gene: 9. The CDR3 runs 16 residues. Germline V gene lookup returns CDR1 MNHEY and CDR2 SVGEGT.

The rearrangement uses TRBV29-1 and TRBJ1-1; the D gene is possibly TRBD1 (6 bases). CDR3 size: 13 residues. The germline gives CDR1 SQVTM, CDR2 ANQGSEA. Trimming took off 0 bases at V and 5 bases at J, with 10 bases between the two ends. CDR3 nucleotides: TGCAGCGTTGAAGATGGGGGGGCGACTGAAGCTTTCTTT. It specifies CSVEDGGATEAFF. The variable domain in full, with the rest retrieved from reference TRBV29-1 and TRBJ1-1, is SAVISQKPSRDICQRGTSLTIQCQVDSQVTMMFWYRQQPGQSLTLIATANQGSEATYESGFVIDKFPISRPNLTFSTLTVSNMSPEDSSIYLCSVEDGGATEAFFGQGTRLTVV.

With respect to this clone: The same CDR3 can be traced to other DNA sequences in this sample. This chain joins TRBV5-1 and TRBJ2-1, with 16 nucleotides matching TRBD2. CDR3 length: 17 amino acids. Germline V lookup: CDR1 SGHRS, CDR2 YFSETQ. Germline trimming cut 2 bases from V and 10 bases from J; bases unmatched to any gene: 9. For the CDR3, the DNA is TGCGCCAGCAGCTTCCCTGCGGGACTAGCGGGAGGGAACGAGCAGTTCTTC. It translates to CASSFPAGLAGGNEQFF.

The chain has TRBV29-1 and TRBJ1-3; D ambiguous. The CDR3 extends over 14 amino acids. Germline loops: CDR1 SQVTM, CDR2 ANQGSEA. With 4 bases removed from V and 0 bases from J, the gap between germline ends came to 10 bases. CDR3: CSVGVSTSGNTIYF. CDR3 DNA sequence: TGCAGCGTTGGCGTCTCAACCTCTGGAAACACCATATATTTT.

CDR3 coding DNA: TGCGCCAGCAGACAAGACAACTCCTACGAGCAGTACTTC. Amino acids: CASRQDNSYEQYF. The J gene is TRBJ2-7, the V gene TRBV5-1; the D is unclear. Trimming left V 5 bases short and J 0 bases short, with 9 bases between. There are 13 residues in the CDR3. The V gene's germline CDR1 is SGHRS and CDR2 YFSETQ.

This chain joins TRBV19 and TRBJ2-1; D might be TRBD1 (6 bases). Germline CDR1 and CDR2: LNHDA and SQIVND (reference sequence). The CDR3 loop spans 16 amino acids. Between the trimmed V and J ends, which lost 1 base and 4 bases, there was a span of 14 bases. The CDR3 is CASSIARGGGYNEQFF. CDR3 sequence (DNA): TGTGCCAGTAGTATAGCCAGGGGCGGCGGGTACAATGAGCAGTTCTTC.

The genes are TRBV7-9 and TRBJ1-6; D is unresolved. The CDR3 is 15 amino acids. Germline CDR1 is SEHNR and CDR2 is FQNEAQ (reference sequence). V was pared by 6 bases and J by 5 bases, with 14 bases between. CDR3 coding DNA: TGTGCCAGCAGACTGATTAACGGAGATAATTCACCCCTCCACTTT. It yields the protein CASRLINGDNSPLHF. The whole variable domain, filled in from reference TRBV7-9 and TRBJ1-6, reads DTGVSQNPRHKITKRGQNVTFRCDPISEHNRLYWYRQTLGQGPEFLTYFQNEAQLEKSRLLSDRFSAERPKGSFSTLEIQRTEQGDSAMYLCASRLINGDNSPLHFGNGTRLTVT.

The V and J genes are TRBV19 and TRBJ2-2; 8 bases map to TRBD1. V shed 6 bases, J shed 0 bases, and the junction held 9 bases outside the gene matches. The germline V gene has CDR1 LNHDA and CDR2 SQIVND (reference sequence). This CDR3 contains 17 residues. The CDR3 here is CASSSGRGQPNTGELFF. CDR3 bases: TGTGCCAGTAGCTCTGGCAGGGGGCAACCGAACACCGGGGAGCTGTTTTTT.

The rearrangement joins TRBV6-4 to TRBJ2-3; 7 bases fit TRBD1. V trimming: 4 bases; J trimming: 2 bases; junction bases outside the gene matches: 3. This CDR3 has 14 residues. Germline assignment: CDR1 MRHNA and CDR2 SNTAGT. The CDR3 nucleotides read TGTGCCAGCAGTGCACAGGGGAACACAGATACGCAGTATTTT. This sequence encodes CASSAQGNTDTQYF.

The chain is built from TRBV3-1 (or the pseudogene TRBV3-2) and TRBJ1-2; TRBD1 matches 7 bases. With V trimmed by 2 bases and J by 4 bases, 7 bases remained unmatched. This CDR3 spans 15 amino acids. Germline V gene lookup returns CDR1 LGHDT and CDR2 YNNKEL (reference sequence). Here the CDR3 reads CASSQSEGAVYGYTF. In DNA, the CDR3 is TGTGCCAGCAGCCAATCAGAGGGGGCAGTCTATGGCTACACCTTC.

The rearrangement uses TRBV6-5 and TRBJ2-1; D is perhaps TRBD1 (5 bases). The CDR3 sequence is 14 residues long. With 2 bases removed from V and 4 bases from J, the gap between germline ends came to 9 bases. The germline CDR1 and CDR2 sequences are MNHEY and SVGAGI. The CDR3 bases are TGTGCCAGCAGTTACGGTGACAGTTACAATGAGCAGTTCTTC. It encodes CASSYGDSYNEQFF.

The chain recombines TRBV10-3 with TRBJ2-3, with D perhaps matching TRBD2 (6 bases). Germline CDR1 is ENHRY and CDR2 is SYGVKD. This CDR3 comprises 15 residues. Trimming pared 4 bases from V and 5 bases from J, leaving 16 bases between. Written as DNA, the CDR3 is TGTGCCATCAGTGCACTAGCCACTACGAGAGATACGCAGTATTTT. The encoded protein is CAISALATTRDTQYF.

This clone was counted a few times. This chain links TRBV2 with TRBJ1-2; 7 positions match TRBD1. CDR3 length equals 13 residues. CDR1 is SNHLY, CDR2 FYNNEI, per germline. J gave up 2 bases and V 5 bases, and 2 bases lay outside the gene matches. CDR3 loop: CASSIQGNYGYTF. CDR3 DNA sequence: TGTGCCAGCAGTATACAGGGGAACTATGGCTACACCTTC.

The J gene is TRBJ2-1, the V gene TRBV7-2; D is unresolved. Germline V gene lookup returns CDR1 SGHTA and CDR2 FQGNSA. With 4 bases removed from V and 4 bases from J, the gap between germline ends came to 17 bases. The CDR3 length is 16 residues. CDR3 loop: CASSSRRVPLYNEQFF. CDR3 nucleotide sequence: TGTGCCAGCAGCTCGAGAAGAGTGCCTCTTTACAATGAGCAGTTCTTC.

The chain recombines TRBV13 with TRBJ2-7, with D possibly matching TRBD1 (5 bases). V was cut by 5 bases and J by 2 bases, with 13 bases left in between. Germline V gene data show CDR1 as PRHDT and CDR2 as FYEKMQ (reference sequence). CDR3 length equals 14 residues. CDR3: CASSPQDRTYEQYF. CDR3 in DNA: TGTGCCAGCAGCCCACAGGACCGAACCTACGAGCAGTACTTC.

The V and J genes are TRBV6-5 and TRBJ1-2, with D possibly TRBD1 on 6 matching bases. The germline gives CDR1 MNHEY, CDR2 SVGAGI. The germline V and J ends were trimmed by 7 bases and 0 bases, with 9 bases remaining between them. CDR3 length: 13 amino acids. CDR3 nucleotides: TGTGCCAGCAAAACAGGGACTAACTATGGCTACACCTTC. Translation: CASKTGTNYGYTF.

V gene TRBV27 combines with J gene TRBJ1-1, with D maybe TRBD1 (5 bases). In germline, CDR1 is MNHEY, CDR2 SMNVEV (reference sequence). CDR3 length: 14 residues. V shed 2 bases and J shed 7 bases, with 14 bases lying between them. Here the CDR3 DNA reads TGTGCCAGCAGTTTACGGGGGGGTTTTATTGAAGCTTTCTTT. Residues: CASSLRGGFIEAFF.

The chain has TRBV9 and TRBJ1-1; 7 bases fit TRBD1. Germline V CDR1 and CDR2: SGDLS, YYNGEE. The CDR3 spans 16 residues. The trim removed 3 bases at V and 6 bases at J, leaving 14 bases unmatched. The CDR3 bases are TGTGCCAGCAGCGCCTCCTCAGACAGGGTCGGGGCTGAAGCTTTCTTT. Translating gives CASSASSDRVGAEAFF.

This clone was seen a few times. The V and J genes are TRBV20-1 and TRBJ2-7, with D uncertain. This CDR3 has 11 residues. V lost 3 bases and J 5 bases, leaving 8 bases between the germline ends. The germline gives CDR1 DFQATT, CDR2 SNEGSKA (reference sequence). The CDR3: CSASARNEQYF. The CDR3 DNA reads TGCAGTGCTAGCGCCAGGAACGAGCAGTACTTC.

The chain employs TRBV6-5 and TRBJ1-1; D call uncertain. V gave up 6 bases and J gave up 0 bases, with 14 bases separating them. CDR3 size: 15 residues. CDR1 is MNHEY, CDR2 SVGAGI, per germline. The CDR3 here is CASSLSNFMNTEAFF. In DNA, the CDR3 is TGTGCCAGCAGCCTCTCGAACTTCATGAACACTGAAGCTTTCTTT.

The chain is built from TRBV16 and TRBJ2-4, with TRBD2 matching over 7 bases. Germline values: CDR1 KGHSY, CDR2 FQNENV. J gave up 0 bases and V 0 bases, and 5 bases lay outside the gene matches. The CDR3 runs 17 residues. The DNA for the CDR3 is TGTGCCAGCAGCCAATCGCGGGAGACACTAGCCAAAAACATTCAGTACTTC. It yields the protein CASSQSRETLAKNIQYF.